This is a list of T cell receptor beta chains from one sample in a study of T cell responses to AZD1222 COVID-19 vaccine. Sequencing used immunoSEQ multiplex PCR; TCRdb keeps in-frame clones, though not all of them. The sample lists about 180,000 clones, roughly nine tenths occurring once. The sample was peripheral blood, taken on day 0 of AZD1222 vaccination. The receptor source for this set is an adult in good health. The CDR3 runs from the conserved cysteine through the conserved F or W. The D gene is left open where the match is weak.

cdr3_nt,cdr3_aa,cdr3_length,v_call,d_call,j_call
TGCAGCGTTACCCGGACAAACTATGGCTACACCTTC,CSVTRTNYGYTF,12,TRBV29-1,-,TRBJ1-2
TGTGCCAGCAGCCCTGAGGATCCAACCATGAACACTGAAGCTTTCTTT,CASSPEDPTMNTEAFF,16,TRBV7-6,-,TRBJ1-1
TGCGCCAGCAGCTTGGCGGGACACCCGAACACCGGGGAGCTGTTTTTT,CASSLAGHPNTGELFF,16,TRBV5-1,-,TRBJ2-2
TGTGCCAGTAGTGCACCGGGCAACTATGGCTACACCTTC,CASSAPGNYGYTF,13,TRBV19,-,TRBJ1-2
TGTGCCAGCAGCTTAGGACACGGGCGGGAAGACATTCAGTACTTC,CASSLGHGREDIQYF,15,TRBV11-2,-,TRBJ2-4
TGCGCCAGCAGCTTAGGGGCCGGGGACCCGAACACTGAAGCTTTCTTT,CASSLGAGDPNTEAFF,16,TRBV5-1,-,TRBJ1-1
TGTGCCAGCAGTGCATTCCACTCAGGCCCTAGCGGGATGGAGACCCAGTACTTC,CASSAFHSGPSGMETQYF,18,TRBV6-1,TRBD2,TRBJ2-5
TGTGCCAGTAGTACCCCGGGACAGGGTAACTATGGCTACACCTTC,CASSTPGQGNYGYTF,15,TRBV19,TRBD1,TRBJ1-2
TGTGCCAGCAGCTTAGCGAGCGGGGGGAGGGCCTACAATGAGCAGTTCTTC,CASSLASGGRAYNEQFF,17,TRBV7-9,TRBD2,TRBJ2-1
TGTGCCAGCAGCATCCGGGCCTCCTACGAGCAGTACTTC,CASSIRASYEQYF,13,TRBV11-2,-,TRBJ2-7
TGTGCCAGCAGCCCTTATCGGGGCCAAGTCAGTGAGCAGTTCTTC,CASSPYRGQVSEQFF,15,TRBV7-9,-,TRBJ2-1
TGCGCCAGCAGCCAGAAGGAGCCGGGACAGGGATTCCCGCAGTACTTC,CASSQKEPGQGFPQYF,16,TRBV4-1,TRBD1,TRBJ2-7
TGTGCCAGCAGCGCGAGTACCGGGACAGGGCCTTACAATGAGCAGTTCTTC,CASSASTGTGPYNEQFF,17,TRBV7-6,TRBD1,TRBJ2-1
TGTGCCAGCAGTTACCCCACCAGGGCTGAAGCTTTCTTT,CASSYPTRAEAFF,13,TRBV6-5,-,TRBJ1-1
TGTGCCAGCAGTGAAGTACGGGGAAGGACTGAAGCTTTCTTT,CASSEVRGRTEAFF,14,TRBV2,-,TRBJ1-1
TGTGCCAGCAGCTTATCCACTTACCCTCTAGAGCAGTACTTC,CASSLSTYPLEQYF,14,TRBV7-9,-,TRBJ2-7
TGTGCCAGCAGTGAGGGGACAGGTATAGAGACCCAGTACTTC,CASSEGTGIETQYF,14,TRBV6-1,TRBD1,TRBJ2-5
TGTGCCAGCAGCCTGGAAGGAAGAGGGCTCCCGTCGATGTTCTTC,CASSLEGRGLPSMFF,15,TRBV7-8,-,TRBJ2-1
TGTGCCAGCAGCCAGAATGGACAGGGGATACATTCACCCCTCCACTTT,CASSQNGQGIHSPLHF,16,TRBV3-1/TRBV3-2,TRBD1,TRBJ1-6
TGTGCCAGCCAATCGGGCGACAGTTACAATGAGCAGTTCTTC,CASQSGDSYNEQFF,14,TRBV19,-,TRBJ2-1
TGTGCCAGCAGCCCAGGAGGACGGGGGGGTTACTATGGCTACACCTTC,CASSPGGRGGYYGYTF,16,TRBV7-8,-,TRBJ1-2
TGTGCCAGCAGCTTGGGACAGTCCTACGAGCAGTACTTC,CASSLGQSYEQYF,13,TRBV11-2,TRBD1,TRBJ2-7
TGTGCCAGCAGGCCCGGTGGTAGCAATCAGCCCCAGCATTTT,CASRPGGSNQPQHF,14,TRBV6-5,-,TRBJ1-5
TGCGCCAGCAGTTTTGACATAGGGGAGCTGTTTTTT,CASSFDIGELFF,12,TRBV5-1,-,TRBJ2-2
TGTGCCAGCAGCTTACTGCCCGGAATCCAAGAGACCCAGTACTTC,CASSLLPGIQETQYF,15,TRBV7-8,-,TRBJ2-5
TGTGCCAGCAGTGAAGCGCTCGGGACAGGGCCCGGCTACACCTTC,CASSEALGTGPGYTF,15,TRBV2,TRBD1,TRBJ1-2
TGTGCCAGCAGCTCATTAGCGGGAGGGCCCTACGAGCAGTACTTC,CASSSLAGGPYEQYF,15,TRBV7-2,TRBD2,TRBJ2-7
TGCAGCGCCCAGGGACAGGGTGTTCGGAATGAGCAGTTCTTC,CSAQGQGVRNEQFF,14,TRBV29-1,TRBD1,TRBJ2-1
TGTGCCAGCAGCCCTGGACTAGCGGGCACTCCAGATACGCAGTATTTT,CASSPGLAGTPDTQYF,16,TRBV3-1/TRBV3-2,TRBD2,TRBJ2-3
TGTGCCAGCAGTTTATCGTCCGGGACAGCTAACTATGGCTACACCTTC,CASSLSSGTANYGYTF,16,TRBV27,TRBD1,TRBJ1-2
TGTGCCAGCAGCTTAGACTCTTACAGGGGTCGGAATTCACCCCTCCACTTT,CASSLDSYRGRNSPLHF,17,TRBV11-3,TRBD1,TRBJ1-6
TGTGCCAGCAGTGAAGTGGCAGGGGGGACTGAAGCTTTCTTT,CASSEVAGGTEAFF,14,TRBV25-1,TRBD1,TRBJ1-1
TGCGCCAGCAGCCAGCCGGGGAACAATGAGCAGTTCTTC,CASSQPGNNEQFF,13,TRBV4-1,-,TRBJ2-1
TGTGCCAGTAGTCTTTCGACTACCACAGATACGCAGTATTTT,CASSLSTTTDTQYF,14,TRBV19,-,TRBJ2-3
TGTGCCAGCAGTGAAGTCCCGGGACAGGGAAACCAGCCCCAGCATTTT,CASSEVPGQGNQPQHF,16,TRBV6-1,TRBD1,TRBJ1-5
TGTGCCAGCAGCTTTGGGCGAGGCGGCGACGGGGCCCAGTACTTC,CASSFGRGGDGAQYF,15,TRBV5-6,-,TRBJ2-5